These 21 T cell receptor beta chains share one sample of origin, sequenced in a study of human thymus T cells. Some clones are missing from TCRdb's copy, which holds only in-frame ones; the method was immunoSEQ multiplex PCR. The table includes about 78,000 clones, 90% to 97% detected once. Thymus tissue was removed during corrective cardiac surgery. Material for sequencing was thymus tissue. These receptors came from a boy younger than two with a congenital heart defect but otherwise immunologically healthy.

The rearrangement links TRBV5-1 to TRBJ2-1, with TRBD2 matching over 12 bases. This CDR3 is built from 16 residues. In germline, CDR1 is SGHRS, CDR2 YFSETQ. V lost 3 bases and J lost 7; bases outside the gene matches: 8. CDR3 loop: CASSSWTSGVSNEQFF. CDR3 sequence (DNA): TGCGCCAGCAGCTCCTGGACTAGCGGGGTGTCGAATGAGCAGTTCTTC.

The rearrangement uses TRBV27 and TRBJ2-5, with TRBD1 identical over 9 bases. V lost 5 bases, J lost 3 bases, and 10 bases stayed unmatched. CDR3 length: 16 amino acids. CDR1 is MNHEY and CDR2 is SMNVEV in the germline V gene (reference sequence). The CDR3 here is CASSTLPGQGEETQYF. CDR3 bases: TGTGCCAGCAGTACTCTCCCGGGACAGGGTGAAGAGACCCAGTACTTC.

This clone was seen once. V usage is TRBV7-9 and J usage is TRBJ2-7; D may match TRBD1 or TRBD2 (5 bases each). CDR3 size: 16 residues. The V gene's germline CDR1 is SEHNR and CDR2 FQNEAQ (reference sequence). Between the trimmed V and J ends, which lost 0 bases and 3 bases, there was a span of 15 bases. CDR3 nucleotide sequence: TGTGCCAGCAGCTTAGCTCCGAGGGACGAGGTCTACGAGCAGTACTTC. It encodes CASSLAPRDEVYEQYF.

CDR3 protein: CASSFRQGLNYGYTF. CDR3 coding DNA: TGTGCCAGCAGCTTTCGACAGGGCCTTAACTATGGCTACACCTTC. The chain is built from TRBV5-4 and TRBJ1-2; 7 nucleotides match TRBD1. There are 15 residues in the CDR3. Trimming took 2 bases from V and 1 from J; bases not matched to a gene: 5. Per the germline V gene, CDR1 is SGHNT and CDR2 is YYREEE (reference sequence).

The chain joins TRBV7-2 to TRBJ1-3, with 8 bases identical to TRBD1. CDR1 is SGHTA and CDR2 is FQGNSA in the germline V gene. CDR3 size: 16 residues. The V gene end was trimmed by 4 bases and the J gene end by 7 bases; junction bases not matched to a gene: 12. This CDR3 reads CASSYLDRAKKNTIYF. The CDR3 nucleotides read TGTGCCAGCAGCTACTTGGACAGGGCAAAGAAGAACACCATATATTTT.

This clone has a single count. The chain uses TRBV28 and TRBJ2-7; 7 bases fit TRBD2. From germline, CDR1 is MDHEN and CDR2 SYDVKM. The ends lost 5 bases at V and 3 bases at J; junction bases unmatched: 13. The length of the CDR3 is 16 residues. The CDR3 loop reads CASSGPGLPGHYEQYF. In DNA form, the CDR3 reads TGTGCCAGCAGTGGCCCGGGACTACCTGGACACTACGAGCAGTACTTC.

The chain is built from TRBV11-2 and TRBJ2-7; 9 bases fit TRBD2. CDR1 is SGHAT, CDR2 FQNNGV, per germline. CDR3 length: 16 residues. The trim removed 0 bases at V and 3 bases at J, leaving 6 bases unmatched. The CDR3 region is CASSLDPASGDYEQYF. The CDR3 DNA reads TGTGCCAGCAGCTTAGACCCAGCTAGCGGGGACTACGAGCAGTACTTC. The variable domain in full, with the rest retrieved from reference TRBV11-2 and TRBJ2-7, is EAGVAQSPRYKIIEKRQSVAFWCNPISGHATLYWYQQILGQGPKLLIQFQNNGVVDDSQLPKDRFSAERLKGVDSTLKIQPAKLEDSAVYLCASSLDPASGDYEQYFGPGTRLTVT.

Written as DNA, the CDR3 is TGTGCCAGCAGCCTAGCGGGAGGCGAAGAGACCCAGTACTTC. Translation gives CASSLAGGEETQYF. The chain carries TRBV28 and TRBJ2-5; 11 positions agree with TRBD2. The V gene end was trimmed by 6 bases and the J gene end by 3 bases; junction bases not matched to a gene: 3. CDR1 is MDHEN and CDR2 is SYDVKM in the germline V gene. This CDR3 region has 14 residues.

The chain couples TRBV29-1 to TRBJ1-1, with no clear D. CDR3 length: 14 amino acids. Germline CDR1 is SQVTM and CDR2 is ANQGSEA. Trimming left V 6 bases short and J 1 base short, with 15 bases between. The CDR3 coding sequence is TGCAGCGTGGACTTTGAAAGGCAGAACACTGAAGCTTTCTTT. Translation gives CSVDFERQNTEAFF.

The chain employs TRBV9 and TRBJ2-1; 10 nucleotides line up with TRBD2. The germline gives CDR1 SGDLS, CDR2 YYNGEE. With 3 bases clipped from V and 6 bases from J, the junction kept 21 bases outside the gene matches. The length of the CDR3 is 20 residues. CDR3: CASSGGGDGLAGDRPNEQFF. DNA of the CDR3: TGTGCCAGCAGCGGAGGGGGGGATGGCCTAGCGGGAGATCGGCCCAATGAGCAGTTCTTC.

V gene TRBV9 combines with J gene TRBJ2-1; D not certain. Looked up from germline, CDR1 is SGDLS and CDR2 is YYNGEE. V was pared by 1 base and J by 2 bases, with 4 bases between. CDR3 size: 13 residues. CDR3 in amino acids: CASSVKTYNEQFF. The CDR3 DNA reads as TGTGCCAGCAGCGTAAAGACCTACAATGAGCAGTTCTTC. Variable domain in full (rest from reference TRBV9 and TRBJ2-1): DSGVTQTPKHLITATGQRVTLRCSPRSGDLSVYWYQQSLDQGLQFLIQYYNGEERAKGNILERFSAQQFPDLHSELNLSSLELGDSALYFCASSVKTYNEQFFGPGTRLTVL.

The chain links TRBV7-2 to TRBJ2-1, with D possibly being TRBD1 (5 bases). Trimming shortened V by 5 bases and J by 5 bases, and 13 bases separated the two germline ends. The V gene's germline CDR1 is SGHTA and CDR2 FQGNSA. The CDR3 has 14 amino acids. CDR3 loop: CASSQDPGHNEQFF. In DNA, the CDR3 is TGTGCCAGCAGCCAGGACCCAGGGCACAATGAGCAGTTCTTC. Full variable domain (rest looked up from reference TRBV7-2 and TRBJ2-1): GAGVSQSPSNKVTEKGKDVELRCDPISGHTALYWYRQSLGQGLEFLIYFQGNSAPDKSGLPSDRFSAERTGGSVSTLTIQRTQQEDSAVYLCASSQDPGHNEQFFGPGTRLTVL.

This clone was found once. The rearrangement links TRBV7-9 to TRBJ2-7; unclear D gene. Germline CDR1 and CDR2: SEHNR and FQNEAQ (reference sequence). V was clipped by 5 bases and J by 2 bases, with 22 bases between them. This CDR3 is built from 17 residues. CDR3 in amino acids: CASSHYGYREFPYEQYF. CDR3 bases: TGTGCCAGCAGCCATTACGGGTATCGTGAGTTCCCCTACGAGCAGTACTTC.

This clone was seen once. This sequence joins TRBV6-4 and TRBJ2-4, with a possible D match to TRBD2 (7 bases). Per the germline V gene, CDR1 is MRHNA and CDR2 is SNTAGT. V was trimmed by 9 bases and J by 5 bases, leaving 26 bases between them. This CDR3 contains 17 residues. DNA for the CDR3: TGTGCCAGAGCGGGGTGGGACCTAATACAGGGACAAAACATTCAGTACTTC. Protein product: CARAGWDLIQGQNIQYF.

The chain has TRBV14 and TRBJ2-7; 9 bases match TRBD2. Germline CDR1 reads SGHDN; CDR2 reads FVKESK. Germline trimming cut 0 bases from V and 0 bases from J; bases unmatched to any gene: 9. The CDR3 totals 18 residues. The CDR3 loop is CASSQEGAGGKLSYEQYF. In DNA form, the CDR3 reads TGTGCCAGCAGCCAAGAAGGAGCGGGGGGCAAACTCTCCTACGAGCAGTACTTC.

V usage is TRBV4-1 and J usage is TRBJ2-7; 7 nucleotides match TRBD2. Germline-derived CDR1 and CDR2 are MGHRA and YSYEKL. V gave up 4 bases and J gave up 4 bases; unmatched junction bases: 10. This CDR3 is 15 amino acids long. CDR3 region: CASSPPTSGVYEQYF. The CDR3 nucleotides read TGCGCCAGCAGCCCCCCAACGAGCGGGGTATACGAGCAGTACTTC.

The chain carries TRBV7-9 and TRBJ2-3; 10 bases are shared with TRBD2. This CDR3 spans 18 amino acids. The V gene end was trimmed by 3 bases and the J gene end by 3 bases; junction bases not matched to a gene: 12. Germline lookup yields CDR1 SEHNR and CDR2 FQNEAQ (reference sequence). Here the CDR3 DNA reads TGTGCCAGCAGCTTTAGGAAGCGGGGGGGCCCGAGGACAGATACGCAGTATTTT. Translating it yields CASSFRKRGGPRTDTQYF.

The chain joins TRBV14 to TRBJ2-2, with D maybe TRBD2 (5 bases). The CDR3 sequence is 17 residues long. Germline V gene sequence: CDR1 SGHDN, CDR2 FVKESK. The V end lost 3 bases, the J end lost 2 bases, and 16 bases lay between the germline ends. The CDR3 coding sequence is TGTGCCAGCAGCCACTCCCGAGGGTTATTTAACACCGGGGAGCTGTTTTTT. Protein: CASSHSRGLFNTGELFF.

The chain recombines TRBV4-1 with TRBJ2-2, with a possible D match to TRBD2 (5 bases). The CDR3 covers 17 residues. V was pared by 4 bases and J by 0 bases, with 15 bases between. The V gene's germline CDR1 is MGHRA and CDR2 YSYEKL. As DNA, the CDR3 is TGCGCCAGCAGCCGGTATCGAGGGCTAACGAACACCGGGGAGCTGTTTTTT. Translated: CASSRYRGLTNTGELFF.

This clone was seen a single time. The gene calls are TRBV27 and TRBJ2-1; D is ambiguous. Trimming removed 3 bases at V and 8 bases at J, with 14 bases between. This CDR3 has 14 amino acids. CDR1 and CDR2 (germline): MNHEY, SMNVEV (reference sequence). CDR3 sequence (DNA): TGTGCCAGCAGTTTGTGGCAACCCAGACATGAGCAGTTCTTC. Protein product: CASSLWQPRHEQFF.

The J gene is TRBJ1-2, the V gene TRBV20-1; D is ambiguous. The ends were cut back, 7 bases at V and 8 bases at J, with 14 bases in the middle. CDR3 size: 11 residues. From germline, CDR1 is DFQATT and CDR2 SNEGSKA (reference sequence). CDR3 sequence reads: CSVTLAGGYTF. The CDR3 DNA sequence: TGCAGTGTTACCCTAGCGGGGGGCTACACCTTC.